These 23 T cell receptor beta chains were all obtained from the same sample, sequenced in a study of CD8+CD57+ T cells in acquired aplastic anemia (dated by TCRdb to the late 2010s). Expansion of CD8+CD57+ cells had been shown by flow cytometry in the patients chosen for sequencing. The instrument given in TCRdb is Illumina HiSeq 2000. Profiling of TCR beta VDJ combinations and CDR3 sequences used genomic DNA as the template. The raw public data were reprocessed by TCRdb itself: fastp quality trimming at Q25, MiXCR clonotype calling, in-frame beta chains only. Rows are combined by CDR3 protein, so each entry shows the most common genes and DNA. The sample table contains roughly 250,000 distinct CDR3 sequences; only one count was recorded for approximately 82% of them. The top ten hold about 41% of the sample. Sequencing was carried out using sorted CD4+, CD8+, or CD8+CD57+ T cells (not recorded which) from PBMCs. Every receptor here comes from a human donor with aplastic anemia.

The rearrangement uses TRBV2 and TRBJ2-1; D might be TRBD1 (5 bases). The DNA end is a closer match to TRBJ2-7, so the J assignment may be wrong. The CDR3 is made up of 14 amino acids. CDR1 is SNHLY and CDR2 is FYNNEI in the germline V gene. DNA of the CDR3: TGTGCCAGCAGCGTAGGCACAGGATTGAACGAGCAGTACTTC. Protein sequence: CASSVGTGLNEQYF.

The chain is built from TRBV29-1 and TRBJ1-1; 9 nucleotides match TRBD1. Trimming at V came to 7 bases and at J to 5 bases, leaving 5 bases not matched to a gene. CDR3 length: 12 residues. The germline gives CDR1 SQVTM, CDR2 ANQGSEA. The CDR3 reads CSARTGETEAFF. The CDR3 nucleotides are TGCAGCGCCCGGACAGGGGAAACTGAAGCTTTCTTT.

The gene calls are TRBV7-9 and TRBJ1-4; 11 bases match TRBD1. Germline values: CDR1 SEHNR, CDR2 FQNEAQ (reference sequence). Trimming took 8 bases from V and 15 from J; bases not matched to a gene: 8. CDR3 length: 12 amino acids. The chain's CDR3 is CASGTGGGKVFF. The CDR3 region has the DNA TGTGCCAGCGGGACAGGGGGTGGCAAAGTGTTTTTT.

With regard to this clonotype: Because the CDR3 is missing its conserved closing phenylalanine or tryptophan, this is likely a read error. Because the CDR3's place on the DNA is in doubt, the DNA is left out and the CDR3 is given as listed by TCRdb. The rearrangement links TRBV2 to TRBJ2-1; the table names TRBD1, a call not compared with the DNA. The CDR3 length equals 16 residues, ends included. Germline loops: CDR1 SNHLY, CDR2 FYNNEI. The CDR3 is CASSGARGANTEAFFC.

This chain links TRBV19 with TRBJ1-1; D gene uncertain. V lost 1 base to trimming and J lost 13 bases, with 22 bases between them. CDR1 LNHDA and CDR2 SQIVND come from the germline V gene (reference sequence). CDR3 length equals 15 residues. CDR3: CASSIALRANTEHFF. The CDR3 DNA reads TGTGCCAGTAGTATAGCTCTAAGAGCCAACACTGAACATTTCTTT.

This clonotype was recorded only once. The chain combines TRBV7-9 with TRBJ2-7; possibly TRBD1 or TRBD2 for D (6 bases each). The ends were cut back, 1 base at V and 7 bases at J, with 23 bases in the middle. The CDR3 runs 17 residues. The germline V gene has CDR1 SEHNR and CDR2 FQNEAQ (reference sequence). Here the CDR3 reads CASSLDGPRGLYNEQYV. As DNA, the CDR3 is TGTGCCAGCAGCTTAGATGGGCCCAGGGGACTGTACAATGAGCAGTACGTC.

The chain recombines TRBV7-8 with TRBJ1-1; D gene uncertain. Trimming pared 0 bases from V and 5 bases from J, leaving 19 bases between. Germline V gives CDR1 SGHVS, CDR2 FQNEAQ. There are 17 residues in the CDR3. The CDR3 DNA is TGTGCCAGCAGCTTAGCGGGAGGTCCCCATACGCAGACTGAAGCTTTCTTT. It translates to CASSLAGGPHTQTEAFF.

The chain has TRBV9 and TRBJ2-1; D is uncertain. The V gene's germline CDR1 is SGDLS and CDR2 YYNGEE. Trimming took 0 bases from V and 9 from J, leaving 19 bases between them. The CDR3 runs 16 residues. The CDR3 DNA reads TGTGCCAGCAGCGTAGAGTCAGATACGCAGAATTTTGAGCAGTTCTTC. It yields the protein CASSVESDTQNFEQFF.

A single count supports this clonotype. CDR3 sequence: CASSTPGEADLPEQYV. Written as DNA, the CDR3 is TGTGCCAGCAGCACACCGGGAGAGGCCGATCTGCCCGAGCAGTACGTC. The chain links TRBV7-8 to TRBJ2-7; TRBD2 might be the D (6 bases). From germline, CDR1 is SGHVS and CDR2 FQNEAQ. This CDR3 has 16 residues. V was pared by 5 bases and J by 6 bases, with 23 bases between.

The CDR3 DNA is TGTGCCAGCAGTTTGGCGAGAGGGCCCGGTACGCAGTATTTT. It encodes CASSLARGPGTQYF. This rearrangement joins TRBV7-9 to TRBJ2-3, with a weak D call TRBD2 (5 bases). The CDR3 contains 14 residues. V lost 6 bases and J 8 bases, leaving 18 bases between the germline ends. Germline values: CDR1 SEHNR, CDR2 FQNEAQ (reference sequence).

The chain employs TRBV6-6 and TRBJ2-7; D uncertain. CDR1 MNHNY and CDR2 SVGAGI come from the germline V gene (reference sequence). This CDR3 is 13 amino acids long. Trimming stripped 5 bases from V and 0 bases from J, with 8 bases between. CDR3 sequence: CASSPFSSYEQYF. The CDR3 nucleotides read TGTGCCAGCAGTCCTTTTAGCTCCTACGAGCAGTACTTC.

Details on this clonotype: The junction departs from the called germline gene at one end, perhaps through a read error. This chain uses TRBV7-8 with TRBJ2-3; tentative D call: TRBD1 (6 bases). The CDR3 loop spans 14 amino acids. Germline CDR1 and CDR2: SGHVS and FQNEAQ. Written as DNA, the CDR3 is TGTGCCAGCAGCTTAACGGACGGCCCAGGGGAGACCCAGTTT. Its translation is CASSLTDGPGETQF.

This clonotype has just one count. The chain joins TRBV5-1 to TRBJ2-3, with a possible D match to TRBD2 (5 bases). Trimming removed 2 bases from V and 11 bases from J, with 15 bases in between. This CDR3 spans 13 amino acids. Germline-derived CDR1 and CDR2 are SGHRS and YFSETQ. As DNA, the CDR3 is TGCGCCAGCAGCTTAGACGGACGGAGGCAGCAGTATTTT. Protein product: CASSLDGRRQQYF.

Remarks on this clonotype: Germline and junction disagree at one end, which may indicate a read error. J is TRBJ2-3 and V is TRBV9, with 11 bases fitting TRBD2. Germline V CDR1 and CDR2: SGDLS, YYNGEE. The CDR3 sequence is 14 residues long. CDR3 loop: CASSFGTSGIDTHF. In DNA form, the CDR3 reads TGTGCCAGCAGCTTCGGGACTAGCGGAATAGATACGCATTTT.

The rearrangement links TRBV7-2 to TRBJ2-3, with 7 bases aligning to TRBD1. The V segment lost 1 base and the J segment 2 bases; nucleotides outside the gene matches: 9. The CDR3 runs 17 residues. Germline-derived CDR1 and CDR2 are SGHTA and FQGNSA. In DNA form, the CDR3 reads TGTGCCAGCAGCTTAGACCGAGGGACAGCCCTCACAGATACGCAGTATTTT. It is translated as CASSLDRGTALTDTQYF.

Regarding this clonotype: The limits of the CDR3 on the DNA are not certain, so only TCRdb's listed CDR3 is given. The chain combines TRBV7-9 with TRBJ2-3; the listed D gene, TRBD1, was not tested against the DNA. Germline CDR1 and CDR2: SEHNR and FQNEAQ (reference sequence). The CDR3 is made up of 14 amino acids, end residues included. The CDR3 protein is CASSDTGTQYFGPF.

The chain recombines TRBV20-1 with TRBJ1-1; unclear D gene. The CDR3 runs to 15 residues. Germline V CDR1 and CDR2: DFQATT, SNEGSKA (reference sequence). Trimming pared 3 bases from V and 3 bases from J, leaving 17 bases between. The CDR3 spells CSARTCSNEHTEAFF. The CDR3 DNA reads as TGCAGTGCTAGGACTTGTTCAAACGAGCACACTGAAGCTTTCTTT.

This clonotype was recorded a few times. Lacking the conserved final phenylalanine or tryptophan, this CDR3 likely reflects a read error. The limits of the CDR3 on the DNA are not certain, so only TCRdb's listed CDR3 is given. This chain links TRBV7-3 with TRBJ1-2. Germline CDR1 SGHTA, CDR2 FQGTGA. Both ends counted, the CDR3 spans 13 residues. The CDR3 protein is CASSSSGTWGETL.

The rearrangement links TRBV10-3 to TRBJ2-3; D perhaps matches TRBD2 (6 bases). The ends were cut back, 0 bases at V and 4 bases at J, with 17 bases in the middle. Germline CDR1 and CDR2: ENHRY and SYGVKD. This CDR3 contains 17 residues. The CDR3 loop reads CAISESKALSGADTQYF. CDR3 in DNA: TGTGCCATCAGTGAGTCGAAAGCGCTGTCGGGGGCAGATACGCAGTATTTT.

Regarding this clonotype: No conserved phenylalanine or tryptophan is present at the end of the CDR3, so a read error is the likely explanation. The DNA is left out, because the CDR3 cannot be placed on it with certainty; the CDR3 is given as TCRdb lists it. The rearrangement links TRBV2 to TRBJ1-1; TRBD1 is taken as the D call from the table, unchecked against the DNA. The CDR3 spans 15 amino acids, including both terminal residues. Germline V lookup: CDR1 SNHLY, CDR2 FYNNEI. CDR3 sequence reads: CASGGGGADTHEAVS.

About this clonotype: At one of its ends the junction is not consistent with the germline gene, which may arise from a read error. This chain joins TRBV2 and TRBJ1-1; a weak D match, TRBD1 (5 bases). This CDR3 has 15 amino acids. Germline V gives CDR1 SNHLY, CDR2 FYNNEI. The CDR3 DNA reads as TGTGCCAGCAGTGGTGGGGGGATGGCGAACCCTGAAGCTTTGTTT. Translation gives CASSGGGMANPEALF.

The CDR3 nucleotides read TGTGCCAGCAGCTTGGGCGACGGCGGCTATAATTCACACTTCTTC. This codes for CASSLGDGGYNSHFF. The chain couples TRBV7-2 to TRBJ2-1; D is undetermined. V lost 3 bases and J lost 16, with 25 bases in between. The CDR3 totals 15 residues. Per germline, CDR1 SGHTA and CDR2 FQGNSA.

Note on this clonotype: The junction differs from germline at one of its ends, possibly a read error. The rearrangement links TRBV5-8 to TRBJ2-2, with 7 bases matching TRBD2. The CDR3 is made up of 12 amino acids. Germline V CDR1 and CDR2: SGHTS, YDEGEE. CDR3 amino acids: CASSLDRGELLF. The CDR3 DNA reads as TGTGCCAGCAGCTTGGACCGGGGGGAGCTGTTGTTC.